Below, one TCR beta chain is given with its context. As handled by the study authors: Estimation of nucleated cell counts relied on the amplification of reference gene primers. Sequenced by immunoSEQ multiplex PCR; TCRdb stores in-frame clones only, minus some. V and J calls and clone size are given by that table; D and trimming were obtained from the DNA. The sample has more than 95,000 clones; 90% are singletons. Trimming removed 0 bases at V and 11 bases at J, with 14 bases between. Germline CDR1 is MNHEY and CDR2 is SVGAGI. This CDR3 region has 13 residues. The sample originates from a study of blood T cell repertoires in COVID-19. Study-level background: Samples of COVID-19 (acute and convalescent) were obtained from the United States, Italy and Spain. The analysed material was cDNA or gDNA that came from T cells, B-cell-depleted T cells, or PBMCs.

The material sequenced was peripheral blood. The chain is built from TRBV6-5 and TRBJ2-7; D is unclear. The receptor comes from a man aged 60 to 75 with acute or convalescent COVID-19. CDR3 bases: TGTGCCAGCAGTTACTCGGAGAGGCTTGTTGAGTACTTC. Encoded protein: CASSYSERLVEYF.